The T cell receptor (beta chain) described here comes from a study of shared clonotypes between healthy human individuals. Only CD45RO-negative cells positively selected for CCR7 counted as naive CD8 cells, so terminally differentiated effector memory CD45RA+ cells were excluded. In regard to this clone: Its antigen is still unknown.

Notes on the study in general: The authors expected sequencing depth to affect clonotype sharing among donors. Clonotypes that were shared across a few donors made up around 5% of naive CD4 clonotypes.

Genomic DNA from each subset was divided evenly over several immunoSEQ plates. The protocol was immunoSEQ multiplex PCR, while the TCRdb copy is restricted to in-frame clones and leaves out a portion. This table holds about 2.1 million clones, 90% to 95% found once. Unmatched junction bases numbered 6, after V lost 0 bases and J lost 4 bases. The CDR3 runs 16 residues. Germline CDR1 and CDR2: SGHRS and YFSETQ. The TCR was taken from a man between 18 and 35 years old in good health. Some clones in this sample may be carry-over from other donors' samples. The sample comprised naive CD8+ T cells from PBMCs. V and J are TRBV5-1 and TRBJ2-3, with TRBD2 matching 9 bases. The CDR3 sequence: CASSLGFSGSADTQYF. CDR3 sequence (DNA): TGCGCCAGCAGCTTGGGTTTTAGCGGGAGCGCAGATACGCAGTATTTT.